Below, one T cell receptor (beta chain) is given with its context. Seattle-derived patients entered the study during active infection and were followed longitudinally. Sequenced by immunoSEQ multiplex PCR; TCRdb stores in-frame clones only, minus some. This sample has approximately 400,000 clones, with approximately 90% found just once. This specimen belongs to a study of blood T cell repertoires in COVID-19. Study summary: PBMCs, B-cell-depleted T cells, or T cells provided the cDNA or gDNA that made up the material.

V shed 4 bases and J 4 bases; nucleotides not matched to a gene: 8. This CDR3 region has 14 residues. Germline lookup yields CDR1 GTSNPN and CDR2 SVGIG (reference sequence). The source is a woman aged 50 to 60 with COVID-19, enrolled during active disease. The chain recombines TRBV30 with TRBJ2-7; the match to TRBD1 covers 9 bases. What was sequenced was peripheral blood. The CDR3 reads CAWKYRGRVYEQYF. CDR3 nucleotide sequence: TGTGCCTGGAAATACAGGGGGCGCGTATACGAGCAGTACTTC.